This T cell receptor (beta chain) is from a study of blood T cell repertoires in COVID-19. Overall study context: Samples taken during acute and convalescent COVID-19 were collected in the United States, Italy and Spain. PBMCs, B-cell-depleted T cells, or T cells provided the cDNA or gDNA that made up the material.

There are 16 residues in the CDR3. In germline, CDR1 is LNHDA, CDR2 SQIVND (reference sequence). The J segment lost 6 bases and the V segment lost 6 bases, leaving 7 bases of the junction unmatched. As originally analysed: Amplification of reference gene primers was used by the study to estimate nucleated cell counts. Some clones are missing from TCRdb's copy, which holds only in-frame ones; the method was immunoSEQ multiplex PCR. V, J and clone size derive from that table, while D and trimming were established from the DNA sequence. The data hold about 250,000 clones, with around four fifths observed a single time.

Source material: peripheral blood. The clonotype originates from a man of 80 years or more with acute or convalescent COVID-19. This chain uses TRBV19 with TRBJ2-1; 14 nucleotides align to TRBD2. DNA of the CDR3: TGTGCCAGTAGACAACGACTAGCGGGAGGGGGCAATGAGCAGTTCTTC. Its protein product is CASRQRLAGGGNEQFF.